Listed below are T cell receptor beta chains from one sample, sequenced in a study of persistence of HIV-infected CD4 T cells. Sequencing was performed with immunoSEQ multiplex PCR; in TCRdb, only in-frame clones are kept and a portion is missing. Altogether around 39,000 clones are present, 89% being singletons, with the ten largest covering around 0.92%. These receptors' targets are unknown. Sequenced material: CD4+ T cells sorted from PBMCs after roughly 18-hour stimulation, taken from a patient who received antiretroviral therapy. The source is an adult man with HIV who was CMV-seropositive. CDR3s include the opening cysteine and the closing phenylalanine or tryptophan. The order of the fields is D gene, V gene, J gene, clone size, CDR3 DNA, CDR3 protein. The D gene is left open where the match is weak. Clone sizes are given selectively: once, few, many, or a class where the clone is expanded.

D gene: TRBD2
V gene: TRBV4-1
J gene: TRBJ2-1
clone size: .
CDR3 DNA: TGCGCCAGCAGCCAGAATTCCGGGACTAGCGGTTACAATGAGCAGTTCTTC
CDR3 protein: CASSQNSGTSGYNEQFF

D gene: .
V gene: TRBV7-2
J gene: TRBJ1-6
clone size: .
CDR3 DNA: TGTGCCAGCAGACAGAGCTCCTATAATTCACCCCTCCACTTT
CDR3 protein: CASRQSSYNSPLHF

D gene: TRBD2
V gene: TRBV15
J gene: TRBJ2-2
clone size: once
CDR3 DNA: TGTGCCACCAGGAAGGTGACTAGCGGGTATACCGGGGAGCTGTTTTTT
CDR3 protein: CATRKVTSGYTGELFF

D gene: TRBD1
V gene: TRBV19
J gene: TRBJ1-5
clone size: .
CDR3 DNA: TGTGCCAGTAGTACTACAGGGGGCGGCAATCAGCCCCAGCATTTT
CDR3 protein: CASSTTGGGNQPQHF

D gene: .
V gene: TRBV2
J gene: TRBJ1-1
clone size: once
CDR3 DNA: TGTGCCAGCAGTGACATCCTGAACACTGAAGCTTTCTTT
CDR3 protein: CASSDILNTEAFF

D gene: .
V gene: TRBV9
J gene: TRBJ2-1
clone size: .
CDR3 DNA: TGTGCCAGCAGCGCTGGGGGCAGGAGCAATGAGCAGTTCTTC
CDR3 protein: CASSAGGRSNEQFF

D gene: TRBD1
V gene: TRBV4-1
J gene: TRBJ2-6
clone size: .
CDR3 DNA: TGCGCCAGCAGCCAAGGACCGACAGGGGCAACTAGTGGGGCCAACGTCCTGACTTTC
CDR3 protein: CASSQGPTGATSGANVLTF

D gene: .
V gene: TRBV5-1
J gene: TRBJ2-1
clone size: .
CDR3 DNA: TGCGCCAGCAGTGAAGGAGTAGGGAACGGGGAGCAGTTCTTC
CDR3 protein: CASSEGVGNGEQFF

D gene: TRBD1
V gene: TRBV19
J gene: TRBJ2-3
clone size: .
CDR3 DNA: TGTGCCAGTAGTCCCCGACAGGGGTTTAGCACAGATACGCAGTATTTT
CDR3 protein: CASSPRQGFSTDTQYF

D gene: TRBD1
V gene: TRBV14
J gene: TRBJ1-6
clone size: .
CDR3 DNA: TGTGCCAGCAGCAGACTGGGTCTAGGACAGGCTAATTCACCCCTCCACTTT
CDR3 protein: CASSRLGLGQANSPLHF

D gene: TRBD2
V gene: TRBV5-1
J gene: TRBJ2-1
clone size: .
CDR3 DNA: TGCGCCAGCAGCTTGGGCGCTAGCGGGGGGGGACGCTACAATGAGCAGTTCTTC
CDR3 protein: CASSLGASGGGRYNEQFF

D gene: .
V gene: TRBV18
J gene: TRBJ2-5
clone size: .
CDR3 DNA: TGTGCCAGCTCCGCAAGCCAGGGGTCCCAAGAGACCCAGTACTTC
CDR3 protein: CASSASQGSQETQYF

D gene: .
V gene: TRBV12-3/TRBV12-4
J gene: TRBJ2-7
clone size: .
CDR3 DNA: TGTGCCAGCAGTTTAGACTACTCCCACGAGCAGTACTTC
CDR3 protein: CASSLDYSHEQYF

D gene: .
V gene: TRBV14
J gene: TRBJ1-1
clone size: .
CDR3 DNA: TGTGCCAGCAGCCAAGACAGGGTCCTGGACACTGAAGCTTTCTTT
CDR3 protein: CASSQDRVLDTEAFF

D gene: .
V gene: TRBV24-1
J gene: TRBJ2-2
clone size: .
CDR3 DNA: TGTGCCACCATAAACGGACAGTTCCAGAACACCGGGGAGCTGTTTTTT
CDR3 protein: CATINGQFQNTGELFF

D gene: .
V gene: TRBV2
J gene: TRBJ1-4
clone size: .
CDR3 DNA: TGTGCCAGCGGAGCCTCCTACTTTAATGAAAAACTGTTTTTT
CDR3 protein: CASGASYFNEKLFF

D gene: .
V gene: TRBV6-5
J gene: TRBJ1-4
clone size: .
CDR3 DNA: TGTGCCAGTTTGGGGGCGCCGGGTAATGAAAAACTGTTTTTT
CDR3 protein: CASLGAPGNEKLFF

D gene: .
V gene: TRBV5-8
J gene: TRBJ1-2
clone size: .
CDR3 DNA: TGTGCCAGCAGCCTAGCCGCGGGAGTGCTTTTTAACTATGGCTACACCTTC
CDR3 protein: CASSLAAGVLFNYGYTF

D gene: TRBD2
V gene: TRBV5-4
J gene: TRBJ2-2
clone size: once
CDR3 DNA: TGTGCCAGCAGCCCGCAACGGGGGGGTCCCACCGGGGAGCTGTTTTTT
CDR3 protein: CASSPQRGGPTGELFF

D gene: .
V gene: TRBV5-4
J gene: TRBJ1-2
clone size: few
CDR3 DNA: TGTGCCAGCAGCTTGGCCAGCGAGGGGATTAACTATGGCTACACCTTC
CDR3 protein: CASSLASEGINYGYTF

D gene: .
V gene: TRBV6-1
J gene: TRBJ1-1
clone size: .
CDR3 DNA: TGTGCCAGCAGTGAGTCCTCCCTAACGACGGAAGCTTTCTTT
CDR3 protein: CASSESSLTTEAFF

D gene: .
V gene: TRBV5-4
J gene: TRBJ2-5
clone size: .
CDR3 DNA: TGTGTCCCCTCCAGGGGGGCTCAAGAGACCCAGTACTTC
CDR3 protein: CVPSRGAQETQYF

D gene: TRBD1
V gene: TRBV3-1/TRBV3-2
J gene: TRBJ1-2
clone size: .
CDR3 DNA: TGTGCCAGCAGCCCAGGGACAGCGGGTGGCTACACCTTC
CDR3 protein: CASSPGTAGGYTF

D gene: .
V gene: TRBV24-1
J gene: TRBJ1-2
clone size: .
CDR3 DNA: TGTGCCACCAGTGATACCGGGACACCCGGCTTCTATGGCTACACCTTC
CDR3 protein: CATSDTGTPGFYGYTF

D gene: TRBD1
V gene: TRBV18
J gene: TRBJ2-7
clone size: .
CDR3 DNA: TGTGCCAGCTCACCAGGCAGTCAGGGGGCCTACGAGCAGTACTTC
CDR3 protein: CASSPGSQGAYEQYF

D gene: .
V gene: TRBV29-1
J gene: TRBJ2-7
clone size: .
CDR3 DNA: TGCAGCGTTCTTTTCCACAGGACCTCCTACGAGCAGTACTTC
CDR3 protein: CSVLFHRTSYEQYF

D gene: .
V gene: TRBV5-6
J gene: TRBJ1-4
clone size: .
CDR3 DNA: TGTGCCAGCAGCTCCCAACAGGGAGATATGGAAAAACTGTTTTTT
CDR3 protein: CASSSQQGDMEKLFF

D gene: TRBD1
V gene: TRBV5-1
J gene: TRBJ2-5
clone size: .
CDR3 DNA: TGCGCCAGCAGCTTGTCTACAGGGGTACAAGAGACCCAGTACTTC
CDR3 protein: CASSLSTGVQETQYF

D gene: TRBD2
V gene: TRBV4-2
J gene: TRBJ2-1
clone size: .
CDR3 DNA: TGTGCCAGCAGCCAAGATTACGGGGGGAAATACAATGAGCAGTTCTTC
CDR3 protein: CASSQDYGGKYNEQFF

D gene: .
V gene: TRBV7-2
J gene: TRBJ1-2
clone size: .
CDR3 DNA: TGTGCCAGCTCTTTCGGGGCCCTAAGTCCTGACGGCTACACCTTC
CDR3 protein: CASSFGALSPDGYTF

D gene: .
V gene: TRBV2
J gene: TRBJ2-6
clone size: once
CDR3 DNA: TGTGCCAGCAGTGACCCCGCCGGGGCCAACGTCCTGACTTTC
CDR3 protein: CASSDPAGANVLTF

D gene: .
V gene: TRBV28
J gene: TRBJ1-1
clone size: .
CDR3 DNA: TGTGCCAGCAGCCCTACCTCAGGGTCATGGAACACTGAAGCTTTCTTT
CDR3 protein: CASSPTSGSWNTEAFF

D gene: TRBD1
V gene: TRBV19
J gene: TRBJ2-7
clone size: few
CDR3 DNA: TGTGCCAGTAGTATATCTCGGGTAGGGGGCGAAGAGCAGTACTTC
CDR3 protein: CASSISRVGGEEQYF

D gene: .
V gene: TRBV24-1
J gene: TRBJ2-1
clone size: few
CDR3 DNA: TGTGCCACCGGTACATCTTACAATGAGCAGTTCTTC
CDR3 protein: CATGTSYNEQFF

D gene: TRBD1
V gene: TRBV4-1
J gene: TRBJ2-2
clone size: .
CDR3 DNA: TGCGCCAGCAGCCACCTTACAGGGGGTGGCACCGGGGAGCTGTTTTTT
CDR3 protein: CASSHLTGGGTGELFF

D gene: .
V gene: TRBV2
J gene: TRBJ1-5
clone size: .
CDR3 DNA: TGTGCCAGCAGTTTGGACGGGATCGACAATCAGCCCCAGCATTTT
CDR3 protein: CASSLDGIDNQPQHF

D gene: .
V gene: TRBV18
J gene: TRBJ1-3
clone size: .
CDR3 DNA: TGTGCCAGCTCACCACAAGGGTTCAGGGGATTCCTCGGTTCTGGAAACACCATATATTTT
CDR3 protein: CASSPQGFRGFLGSGNTIYF

D gene: TRBD1
V gene: TRBV4-1
J gene: TRBJ1-2
clone size: .
CDR3 DNA: TGCGCCAGCAGCCAAGATCAACAGGGGAGGAGTGGCTACACCTTC
CDR3 protein: CASSQDQQGRSGYTF